This TCR beta chain emerged from a study of blood T cells in healthy people across ages. Overall study findings and caveats: A greater number of naive CD4+ cells and higher diversity distinguished long-lived donors from aged donors.

Total RNA, at least 5 micrograms per sample, came from PBMCs. Germline V gene sequence: CDR1 DFQATT, CDR2 SNEGSKA (reference sequence). The CDR3 runs 13 residues. V shed 2 bases and J shed 2 bases, with 9 bases lying between them. The second PCR ran about 6 to 11 cycles with a sample-barcoded 5' primer and J-beta primers. One entry per CDR3 protein, called by TCRdb with MiXCR from the 5' RACE reads. The repertoire consists of 2 million or so distinct CDR3 sequences, with about 50% occurring once and the leading ten covering more than 2%. This clonotype was counted between two and nine times. Antigen unknown.

The sample taken for sequencing was blood. The J gene is TRBJ2-5, the V gene TRBV20-1; tentatively, D is TRBD2 (6 bases). The TCR sequence derives from a woman aged 35 to 49 in good health. The CDR3 DNA reads as TGCAGTGCTAGACCGGGAGCTCAAGAGACCCAGTACTTC. It translates to CSARPGAQETQYF.